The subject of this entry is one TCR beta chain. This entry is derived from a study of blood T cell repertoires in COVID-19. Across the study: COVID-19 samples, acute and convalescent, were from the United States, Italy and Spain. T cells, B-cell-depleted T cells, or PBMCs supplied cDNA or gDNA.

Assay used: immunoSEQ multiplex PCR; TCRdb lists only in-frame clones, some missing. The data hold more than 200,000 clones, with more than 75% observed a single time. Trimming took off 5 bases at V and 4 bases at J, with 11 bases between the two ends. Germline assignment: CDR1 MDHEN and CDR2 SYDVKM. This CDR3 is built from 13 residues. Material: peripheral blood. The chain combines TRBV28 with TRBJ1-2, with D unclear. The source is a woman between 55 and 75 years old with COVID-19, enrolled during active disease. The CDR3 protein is CASSPPAGYGYTF. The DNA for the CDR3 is TGTGCCAGCAGTCCCCCCGCAGGCTATGGCTACACCTTC.